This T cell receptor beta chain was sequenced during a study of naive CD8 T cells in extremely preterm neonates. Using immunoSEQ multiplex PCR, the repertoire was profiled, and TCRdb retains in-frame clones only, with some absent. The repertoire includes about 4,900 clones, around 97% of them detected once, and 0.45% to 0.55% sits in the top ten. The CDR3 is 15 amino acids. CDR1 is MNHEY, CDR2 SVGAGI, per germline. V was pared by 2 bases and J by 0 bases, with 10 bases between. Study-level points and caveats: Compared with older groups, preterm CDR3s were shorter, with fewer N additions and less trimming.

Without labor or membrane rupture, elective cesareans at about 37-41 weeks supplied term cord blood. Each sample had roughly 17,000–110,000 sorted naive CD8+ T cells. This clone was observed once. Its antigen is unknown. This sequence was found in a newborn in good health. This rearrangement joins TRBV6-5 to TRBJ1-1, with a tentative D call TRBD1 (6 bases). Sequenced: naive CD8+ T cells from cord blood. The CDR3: CASSYVPGVNTEAFF. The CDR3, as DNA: TGTGCCAGCAGTTACGTCCCAGGGGTGAACACTGAAGCTTTCTTT.